Following are 12 T cell receptor beta chains from one sample sequenced in a study of blood T cell repertoires in COVID-19. TCRdb's copy holds only in-frame clones and misses some; the assay was immunoSEQ multiplex PCR. The data hold 50,000 or so clones, with around 85% observed a single time. Source material: peripheral blood. The origin of the receptors is a human donor in a cohort sampled during active COVID-19.

This clone has a handful of counts. The chain couples TRBV6-6 to TRBJ2-7; D is ambiguous. The CDR3 has 14 amino acids. Germline loops: CDR1 MNHNY, CDR2 SVGAGI (reference sequence). Deletions cut 2 bases from V and 5 bases from J, with 13 bases between. The CDR3 spells CASSYATMIDEQYF. CDR3 nucleotides: TGTGCCAGCAGTTACGCTACTATGATCGACGAGCAGTACTTC.

This chain connects TRBV29-1 to TRBJ2-7; 8 nucleotides agree with TRBD1. Germline CDR1 is SQVTM and CDR2 is ANQGSEA. The junction had 3 bases not matched to a gene; V was cut back by 0 bases and J by 2 bases. The CDR3 is made up of 14 amino acids. The CDR3 nucleotides read TGCAGCGTTGAAGAGACAGGGGTTCCCTACGAGCAGTACTTC. Translating gives CSVEETGVPYEQYF.

This rearrangement joins TRBV30 to TRBJ1-1; 9 bases fit TRBD1. With V trimmed by 8 bases and J by 7 bases, 17 bases remained unmatched. The CDR3 runs to 15 residues. Germline lookup yields CDR1 GTSNPN and CDR2 SVGIG (reference sequence). Written as DNA, the CDR3 is TGTGCCGGGACGGGACAGGGAAGAGGGGATAGTGAAGCTTTCTTT. Amino acid sequence: CAGTGQGRGDSEAFF.

This rearrangement joins TRBV5-6 to TRBJ1-1; 9 positions agree with TRBD1. Looked up from germline, CDR1 is SGHDT and CDR2 is YYEEEE. The CDR3 covers 16 residues. V shed 4 bases and J 5 bases; nucleotides not matched to a gene: 12. The CDR3 protein is CASSLAPGQGITEAFF. CDR3 bases: TGTGCCAGCAGCCTTGCCCCGGGACAGGGAATTACTGAAGCTTTCTTT.

The genes are TRBV13 and TRBJ2-7, with D possibly being TRBD2 (5 bases). Germline CDR1 is PRHDT and CDR2 is FYEKMQ (reference sequence). The V and J ends lost 5 bases and 2 bases respectively, with 16 bases between them. The CDR3 covers 15 residues. The CDR3 bases are TGTGCCAGCAGCCACTCCGGGAAAAACCCCTACGAGCAGTACTTC. Translated, it gives CASSHSGKNPYEQYF.

The chain recombines TRBV5-6 with TRBJ1-1; D possibly corresponds to TRBD1 (5 bases). Deletions cut 1 base from V and 10 bases from J, with 11 bases between. This CDR3 has 12 residues. The germline V gene encodes CDR1 SGHDT and CDR2 YYEEEE. CDR3 region: CASSLNRQGAFF. The CDR3 DNA sequence: TGTGCCAGCAGCTTGAATAGGCAGGGAGCTTTCTTT.

The V gene is TRBV30, the J gene TRBJ2-7; D is possibly TRBD2 (5 bases). The CDR3 is 13 amino acids. Germline CDR1 and CDR2: GTSNPN and SVGIG (reference sequence). Trimming removed 6 bases at V and 2 bases at J, with 14 bases between. The CDR3 region is CACQGGPTYEQYF. In DNA, the CDR3 is TGTGCCTGTCAAGGCGGGCCAACCTACGAGCAGTACTTC.

This sequence joins TRBV5-4 and TRBJ1-1; 7 bases fit TRBD1. The germline V gene encodes CDR1 SGHNT and CDR2 YYREEE (reference sequence). V lost 2 bases to trimming and J lost 0 bases; unmatched junction nucleotides: 4. This CDR3 has 15 residues. CDR3 sequence (DNA): TGTGCCAGCAGCTTACCGACAGGGATGAACACTGAAGCTTTCTTT. Translating it yields CASSLPTGMNTEAFF.

On this clone: Other DNA sequences in this sample translate to the same CDR3. In DNA, the CDR3 is TGTGCCAGCAGTGATGGTCAGGGATATGGCTACACCTTC. Translation: CASSDGQGYGYTF. This sequence joins TRBV6-1 and TRBJ1-2; D may be TRBD1 (5 bases). CDR1 is MNHNS and CDR2 is SASEGT in the germline V gene. CDR3 length: 13 residues. The V and J ends lost 3 bases and 5 bases respectively, with 10 bases between them.

The chain employs TRBV2 and TRBJ2-1; D unclear. The CDR3 loop spans 15 amino acids. V was trimmed by 6 bases and J by 0 bases, leaving 12 bases between them. Germline CDR1 and CDR2: SNHLY and FYNNEI. DNA for the CDR3: TGTGCCAGCAGAGAGAAGTCGAGCTCCTACAATGAGCAGTTCTTC. It specifies CASREKSSSYNEQFF.

This sequence joins TRBV19 and TRBJ1-1; D possibly corresponds to TRBD1 (6 bases). CDR3 size: 14 residues. Trimming took 9 bases from V and 3 from J, leaving 17 bases between them. Germline V gene data show CDR1 as LNHDA and CDR2 as SQIVND (reference sequence). The CDR3 reads CASGPGVTHTEAFF. The CDR3 DNA follows: TGTGCCAGCGGACCAGGGGTTACCCACACTGAAGCTTTCTTT.

The CDR3 is CASSLYRGTGELFF. CDR3 nucleotides: TGTGCCAGCAGTTTATATAGGGGGACCGGGGAGCTGTTTTTT. The chain recombines TRBV27 with TRBJ2-2; D is perhaps TRBD1 (6 bases). Per germline, CDR1 MNHEY and CDR2 SMNVEV (reference sequence). Trimming removed 1 base at V and 5 bases at J, with 8 bases between. CDR3 size: 14 residues.